This passage covers 3 T cell receptor beta chains from one sample sequenced in a study of regulatory T cells in long-lasting Graves disease (dated by TCRdb to the early 2020s). Library creation used multiplex PCR. The data were produced on an Illumina HiSeq 4000. TCR beta libraries were built with iRepertoire HTBI primers and Arm-PCR amplification of CDR3 regions. Through fastp at Q25 and MiXCR, TCRdb rebuilt clones from the public reads, retaining in-frame beta chains. Rows with a matching CDR3 protein are joined into one entry that keeps the most common DNA and genes. The sample includes 350,000 to 450,000 distinct CDR3 sequences, with less than 30% observed a single time. 25% to 30% of the sample rests with the top ten. The label giving this sample's time point can be read as: persistent/refractory GD, antithyroid drugs over 5 years with positive TRAb. RNA was extracted from PBMCs in TRIzol for both TCR sequencing and RNA sequencing.

Sample: peripheral blood mononuclear cells (PBMCs), taken when the disease was refractory, from a patient treated with antithyroid drugs. Receptor source: a woman aged 35 to 49 with Graves disease. Donor details come from another sample of the same person, matched by shared clones.

The rearrangement joins TRBV6-1 to TRBJ1-4, with TRBD1 matching 7 bases. This CDR3 has 16 amino acids. V trimming: 6 bases; J trimming: 5 bases; junction bases outside the gene matches: 12. Germline-derived CDR1 and CDR2 are MNHNS and SASEGT. In nucleotides, the CDR3 is TGTGCCAGCAGCTTAGTGAGGGGGACAGTGAATGAAAAACTGTTTTTT. Amino acids: CASSLVRGTVNEKLFF.

V usage is TRBV7-3 and J usage is TRBJ2-4, with D perhaps matching TRBD2 (6 bases). The assigned J gene may be wrong: the sequence end matches TRBJ2-1 better. The germline V gene encodes CDR1 SGHTA and CDR2 FQGTGA. The CDR3 contains 12 residues. The CDR3 sequence: CASSLMSGEQFF. In DNA, the CDR3 is TGTGCCAGCAGCTTAATGAGCGGGGAGCAGTTCTTC.

This clonotype was detected only a few times. The V call is TRBV27, the J call TRBJ2-5; D ambiguous. The V gene lost 5 bases and the J gene lost 0 bases, with 4 bases spanning the gap. Germline CDR1 and CDR2: MNHEY and SMNVEV (reference sequence). The CDR3 loop spans 12 amino acids. CDR3 coding DNA: TGTGCCAGCAGTGTAAACCAAGAGACCCAGTACTTC. This encodes CASSVNQETQYF.